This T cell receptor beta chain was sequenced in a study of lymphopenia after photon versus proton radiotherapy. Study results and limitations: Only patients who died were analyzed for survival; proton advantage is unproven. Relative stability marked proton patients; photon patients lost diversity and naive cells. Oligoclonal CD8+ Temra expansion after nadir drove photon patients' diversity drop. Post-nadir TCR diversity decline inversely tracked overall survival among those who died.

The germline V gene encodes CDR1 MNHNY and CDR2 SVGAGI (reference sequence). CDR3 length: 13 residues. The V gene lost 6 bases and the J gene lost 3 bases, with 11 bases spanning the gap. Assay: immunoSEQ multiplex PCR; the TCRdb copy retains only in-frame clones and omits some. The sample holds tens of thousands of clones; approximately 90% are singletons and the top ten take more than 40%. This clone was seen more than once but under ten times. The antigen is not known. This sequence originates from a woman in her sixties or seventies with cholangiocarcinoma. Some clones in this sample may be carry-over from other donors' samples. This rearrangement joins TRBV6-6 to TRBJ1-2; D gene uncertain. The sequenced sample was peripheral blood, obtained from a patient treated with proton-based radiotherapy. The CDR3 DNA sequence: TGTGCCAGCAGCCACCAACGAGACTATGGCTACACCTTC. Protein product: CASSHQRDYGYTF.